The present T cell receptor beta chain was sequenced within a study of OX40 agonist ivuxolimab in advanced cancers. Background for the entire study: Ivuxolimab was an agonistic, fully human IgG2 monoclonal antibody directed against OX40 (CD134), a costimulatory receptor. Intravenous ivuxolimab was administered to patients every 2 weeks at six dose levels: 0.01, 0.1, 0.3, 1.5, 3 and 10 mg/kg. Among the roughly 52 dose-escalation patients, approximately 20 had hepatocellular carcinoma, approximately 15 melanoma, 9 renal cell carcinoma and 9 head and neck cancer. In the dose-escalation cohort, 70% to 85% of patients were male, and the mean age was approximately 60 years, with a range of about 23 to 90. Prior anti-PD-1, anti-PD-L1 or anti-CTLA-4 therapy was permitted, and checkpoint inhibitors had been received by roughly two fifths of dose-escalation patients. Three dose-escalation patients achieved partial responses, one with hepatocellular carcinoma and two with cutaneous melanoma. The point of sequencing TCRbeta in the periphery was to test whether ivuxolimab changed TCR sequence diversity and drove clonal T-cell expansion. The paper covers the monotherapy dose-escalation part of the phase I ivuxolimab trial, which included N of about 51 patients.

Summary of the overall study and its limitations: The antigen specificity of the clonally expanded peripheral T cells was not determined. On average, CD8+ T cells showed more expanded clones than CD4+ T cells after ivuxolimab. Clonal expansion of both CD4+ and CD8+ blood T cells was observed from baseline to week 6 at doses 0.1 to 3.0 mg/kg. Low levels of normalized T-cell clonal expansion were also seen in some patients who did not respond. In the 0.1-3.0 mg/kg groups, partial responders had among the lowest normalized peripheral clonal expansion, particularly in CD8+ T cells.

Genomic DNA was isolated from the sorted cells so that the TCRbeta CDR3 region could be sequenced. The immunoSEQ Assay was used for sequencing of TCRbeta CDR3 regions. Entries here come from immuneACCESS through TCRdb and include only in-frame sequences with V and J called. Some clones fail to appear in such tables; in the studies checked, an unresolved V gene covers under half of the shortfall, and the cause of the remainder is unknown. The sample profile shows just over 90,000 clones; 94% of them were found once. Of the sample, over 2% is held by the ten largest clones. A remark on this clone: The antigen it recognizes is unknown. The sample holds no much larger clone one base away, and base qualities are not on file.

The trial excluded patients who had a history of autoimmune disease or who were on systemic immunosuppression. Peripheral blood for TCR sequencing was collected from all dose cohorts at baseline, on cycle 4 day 1, and on cycle 7 day 1. Samples were obtained from an open-label, multicenter, first-in-human phase I dose-escalation trial of ivuxolimab. Adults with locally advanced or metastatic head and neck squamous cell, hepatocellular, melanoma or renal cell carcinoma were enrolled in the trial. Before TCR sequencing, CD4+ and CD8+ T cells were separately sorted from peripheral blood. CDR1 and CDR2 are drawn from the germline V gene (reference sequence): PRHDT, FYEKMQ. The germline ends are 10 bases apart after V is trimmed by 2 bases and J by 4 bases. From cysteine to phenylalanine, the CDR3 is 14 amino acids long. The CDR3 DNA has 42 bases and is translated from base 1.

The clonotype comes from an adult with an advanced solid tumor such as melanoma, head and neck, liver or kidney cancer. The V and J genes are TRBV13 and TRBJ2-3; the D gene remains uncertain. The source was CD4+ or CD8+ T cells sorted from blood, collected in a trial of the OX40 agonist ivuxolimab. The bases read TGTGCCAGCAGCTTATCCCATGTGCCAGATACGCAGTATTTT. It specifies CASSLSHVPDTQYF.